A single sample is the source of the 31 T cell receptor beta chains below, sequenced in a study of type 1 regulatory T cells (dated by TCRdb to the early 2020s). This sample was sequenced with an Illumina MiSeq. TCRdb reanalyzed the raw reads on its own, using fastp at Q25 for trimming and MiXCR for clone calling, and kept in-frame beta chains. Rows matching on CDR3 protein sequence are summarized as one entry with the most common DNA and genes. The sample includes some 89,000 distinct CDR3 sequences, with about a third observed a single time. The ten largest clonotypes hold roughly 2.2% of the sample. Sequencing was performed on CD4+ T cells, either the whole sample or a sorted fraction (not recorded which). Source of these receptors: a human donor in good health.

This clonotype was seen only once. This chain connects TRBV12-3 or TRBV12-4 to TRBJ1-1; D gene unclear. The CDR3 is 13 residues long. Trimming took 3 bases from V and 4 from J, leaving 9 bases between them. The CDR3 nucleotides read TGTGCCAGCAGTTTCAAGGGTCCCACTGAAGCTTTCTTT. Its protein product is CASSFKGPTEAFF.

This clonotype was observed a handful of times. The chain has TRBV6-6 and TRBJ2-5; 7 positions match TRBD2. The J segment lost 5 bases and the V segment lost 7 bases, leaving 4 bases of the junction unmatched. Germline CDR1 and CDR2: MNHNY and SVGAGI (reference sequence). The CDR3 is 12 amino acids. CDR3 region: CASKGEGETQYF. CDR3 bases: TGTGCCAGCAAAGGGGAGGGGGAGACCCAGTACTTC.

CDR3 nucleotide sequence: TGTGCCAGCAACCTAGTAGGGGGCAGGGGGAAGCAAGAGACCCAGTACTTC. Translating it yields CASNLVGGRGKQETQYF. The J gene is TRBJ2-5, the V gene TRBV5-6, with 7 bases that match TRBD1. Germline V gene lookup returns CDR1 SGHDT and CDR2 YYEEEE. V lost 6 bases, J lost 2 bases, and 16 bases stayed unmatched. This CDR3 region has 17 residues.

As for this clonotype: The junction differs from germline at one of its ends, possibly a read error. V and J are TRBV7-8 and TRBJ2-5; a possible D gene is TRBD2 (6 bases). Germline CDR1 and CDR2: SGHVS and FQNEAQ. The CDR3 loop spans 14 amino acids. CDR3 loop: CASSLNGRGETQDF. The CDR3 nucleotides read TGTGCCAGCAGCTTAAACGGGAGAGGAGAGACCCAGGACTTC.

This clonotype was counted a few times. This CDR3 reads CASSAPGLAGRGGDTQYF. CDR3 DNA sequence: TGTGCCAGCAGCGCTCCGGGACTAGCGGGACGGGGCGGAGATACGCAGTATTTT. The chain joins TRBV9 to TRBJ2-3; TRBD2 matches 13 bases. In germline, CDR1 is SGDLS, CDR2 YYNGEE. The junction had 12 bases not matched to a gene; V was cut back by 3 bases and J by 5 bases. The CDR3 is 18 amino acids.

This clonotype was detected once. The rearrangement links TRBV20-1 to TRBJ1-4; the D gene is possibly TRBD1 (5 bases). Between the trimmed V and J ends, which lost 5 bases and 3 bases, there was a span of 13 bases. Germline V lookup: CDR1 DFQATT, CDR2 SNEGSKA (reference sequence). The CDR3 totals 14 residues. CDR3 sequence: CSAQEGLANEKLFF. DNA of the CDR3: TGCAGTGCTCAGGAGGGGTTGGCTAATGAAAAACTGTTTTTT.

The V call is TRBV5-6, the J call TRBJ1-1; a weak D match, TRBD1 (5 bases). The CDR3 runs 16 residues. With 3 bases removed from V and 0 bases from J, the gap between germline ends came to 15 bases. Germline values: CDR1 SGHDT, CDR2 YYEEEE. The CDR3 region has the DNA TGTGCCAGCAGCTATCGGGGGTTACAGCTGAACACTGAAGCTTTCTTT. Its protein is CASSYRGLQLNTEAFF.

J is TRBJ2-5 and V is TRBV3-1, with D possibly matching TRBD2 (6 bases). Trimming shortened V by 1 base and J by 3 bases, and 6 bases separated the two germline ends. Germline CDR1 is LGHDT and CDR2 is YNNKEL (reference sequence). CDR3 length equals 13 residues. As DNA, the CDR3 is TGTGCCAGCAGCCAAGCGGGAGAAGAGACCCAGTACTTC. The encoded protein is CASSQAGEETQYF.

This clonotype occurred a few times. This rearrangement joins TRBV18 to TRBJ2-5, with D hard to call. CDR1 is KGHSH and CDR2 is LQKENI in the germline V gene. The CDR3 length is 13 residues. The V gene lost 2 bases and the J gene lost 4 bases, with 8 bases spanning the gap. The CDR3 is CASSPGLGETQYF. The CDR3 DNA reads TGTGCCAGCTCACCAGGCCTGGGAGAGACCCAGTACTTC.

The sample holds a few counts of this clonotype. The chain combines TRBV29-1 with TRBJ1-5; possibly TRBD1 for D (5 bases). CDR3 length: 14 residues. V was pared by 4 bases and J by 3 bases, with 13 bases between. CDR1 is SQVTM, CDR2 ANQGSEA, per germline. CDR3 loop: CSVVIGAPNQPQHF. Here the CDR3 DNA reads TGCAGCGTTGTTATTGGGGCACCCAATCAGCCCCAGCATTTT.

The V call is TRBV11-2, the J call TRBJ2-1; 12 bases agree with TRBD2. This CDR3 has 19 residues. The germline gives CDR1 SGHAT, CDR2 FQNNGV. V shed 3 bases and J 0 bases; nucleotides not matched to a gene: 9. The CDR3 here is CASSFPGLAGSRSYNEQFF. The CDR3 DNA reads as TGTGCCAGCAGCTTCCCGGGACTAGCGGGTAGTCGCTCCTACAATGAGCAGTTCTTC.

CDR3 in amino acids: CASSFHGAGNTEAFF. The CDR3 DNA sequence: TGTGCCAGCAGCTTTCATGGCGCAGGAAACACTGAAGCTTTCTTT. This rearrangement joins TRBV7-9 to TRBJ1-1; no definite D call. Germline V gene data show CDR1 as SEHNR and CDR2 as FQNEAQ (reference sequence). Trimming pared 3 bases from V and 2 bases from J, leaving 13 bases between. The CDR3 has 15 residues.

V and J are TRBV7-2 and TRBJ2-5, with D tentatively TRBD2 (6 bases). Trimming removed 5 bases from V and 3 bases from J, with 16 bases in between. This CDR3 has 15 residues. Germline V CDR1 and CDR2: SGHTA, FQGNSA. CDR3 DNA sequence: TGTGCCAGCAGCAAGACTAGAGGAATAAAAGAGACCCAGTACTTC. Its protein product is CASSKTRGIKETQYF.

This clonotype was recorded a few times. In DNA, the CDR3 is TGTGCCAGCAGCTTAGCGCGATTCTCGATGGACAGGGGGGACAATGAGCAGTTCTTC. Translated, it gives CASSLARFSMDRGDNEQFF. The V and J genes are TRBV7-8 and TRBJ2-1, with TRBD1 identical over 10 bases. CDR3 length: 19 residues. Losses at the gene ends were 0 bases for V and 5 bases for J; bases not matched to a gene: 13. Germline values: CDR1 SGHVS, CDR2 FQNEAQ.

This clonotype was observed a few times. The chain carries TRBV9 and TRBJ2-1; no firm D call. This CDR3 contains 14 residues. Trimming took off 2 bases at V and 8 bases at J, with 14 bases between the two ends. CDR1 is SGDLS and CDR2 is YYNGEE in the germline V gene. The CDR3 is CASSVRFSSYEQFF. The CDR3 DNA reads as TGTGCCAGCAGCGTGCGTTTCAGTTCCTATGAGCAGTTCTTC.

In this sample, this clonotype turned up a few times. The chain employs TRBV20-1 and TRBJ1-2; possibly TRBD1 for D (6 bases). This CDR3 has 17 residues. Per germline, CDR1 DFQATT and CDR2 SNEGSKA (reference sequence). The V gene lost 4 bases and the J gene lost 4 bases, with 25 bases spanning the gap. In nucleotides, the CDR3 is TGCAGTGCTATGACCGGGACACAGGGAGAGGTTCTCTATGGCTACACCTTC. It encodes CSAMTGTQGEVLYGYTF.

The chain combines TRBV19 with TRBJ2-2, with D possibly being TRBD1 (5 bases). The CDR3 runs to 14 residues. CDR1 is LNHDA and CDR2 is SQIVND in the germline V gene (reference sequence). Trimming left V 3 bases short and J 1 base short, with 6 bases between. As DNA, the CDR3 is TGTGCCAGTAGTATCAGGGAGAACACCGGGGAGCTGTTTTTT. It encodes CASSIRENTGELFF.

The table lists this clonotype with a count of one. The chain couples TRBV20-1 to TRBJ2-2, with 8 bases identical to TRBD2. The ends lost 0 bases at V and 2 bases at J; junction bases unmatched: 2. There are 15 residues in the CDR3. CDR1 is DFQATT, CDR2 SNEGSKA, per germline (reference sequence). The CDR3 region has the DNA TGCAGTGCTAGAGAGACTAGCGTCAACACCGGGGAGCTGTTTTTT. Its translation: CSARETSVNTGELFF.

J is TRBJ1-1 and V is TRBV7-2; 7 bases line up with TRBD1. V was clipped by 5 bases and J by 8 bases; unmatched bases: 8. Germline CDR1 is SGHTA and CDR2 is FQGNSA. The CDR3 is 13 residues long. Here the CDR3 reads CASSLWTGQEAFF. DNA of the CDR3: TGTGCCAGCAGCCTGTGGACAGGCCAAGAAGCTTTCTTT.

This chain joins TRBV11-2 and TRBJ2-4, with 13 bases matching TRBD2. V lost 2 bases to trimming and J lost 3 bases; unmatched junction nucleotides: 7. CDR1 and CDR2 from the germline V gene are SGHAT and FQNNGV. The CDR3 covers 18 residues. DNA of the CDR3: TGTGCCAGCAGCTTAACTAGCGGGAGGGCTTTCGGCAAAAACATTCAGTACTTC. Amino acid sequence: CASSLTSGRAFGKNIQYF.

This clonotype came up a few times. J is TRBJ2-1 and V is TRBV5-1, with 12 bases that match TRBD2. The ends lost 4 bases at V and 8 bases at J; junction bases unmatched: 7. The germline gives CDR1 SGHRS, CDR2 YFSETQ. The CDR3 has 15 amino acids. Here the CDR3 reads CASSPLTSGSYEQFF. DNA for the CDR3: TGCGCCAGCAGCCCCTTGACTAGCGGGAGTTATGAGCAGTTCTTC.

Many counts were recorded for this clonotype. The chain combines TRBV20-1 with TRBJ2-1; 8 nucleotides line up with TRBD2. The V gene end was trimmed by 3 bases and the J gene end by 8 bases; junction bases not matched to a gene: 9. Germline-derived CDR1 and CDR2 are DFQATT and SNEGSKA (reference sequence). This CDR3 contains 14 residues. The CDR3, as DNA: TGCAGTGCTAGGGGCCAGCGGGAGAGGGATGAGCAGTTCTTC. The encoded protein is CSARGQRERDEQFF.

V usage is TRBV7-4 and J usage is TRBJ2-1; 8 bases align to TRBD2. V was pared by 4 bases and J by 1 base, with 12 bases of the junction left unmatched. The CDR3 has 18 amino acids. Germline CDR1 is SGHVT and CDR2 is SQSDAQ. CDR3 in amino acids: CASSSPLYTSGSYNEQFF. The DNA for the CDR3 is TGTGCCAGCAGCTCCCCCTTGTACACTAGCGGATCCTACAATGAGCAGTTCTTC.

The CDR3 loop is CASSFRGTNEKLFF. CDR3 sequence (DNA): TGTGCCAGCAGTTTCAGGGGAACTAATGAAAAACTGTTTTTT. The chain has TRBV27 and TRBJ1-4, with a weak D call TRBD1 (6 bases). V lost 3 bases and J 1 base, leaving 6 bases between the germline ends. The CDR3 is made up of 14 amino acids. Germline CDR1 MNHEY, CDR2 SMNVEV (reference sequence).

The V gene is TRBV7-8, the J gene TRBJ2-7; tentative D call: TRBD1 (6 bases). The CDR3 is 14 amino acids. In germline, CDR1 is SGHVS, CDR2 FQNEAQ. The ends were cut back, 1 base at V and 4 bases at J, with 11 bases in the middle. The CDR3 spells CASSLGGQGYEQYF. The CDR3 nucleotides read TGTGCCAGCAGCTTAGGCGGGCAGGGGTACGAGCAGTACTTC. Together with reference TRBV7-8 and TRBJ2-7, the CDR3 gives the full variable domain: GAGVSQSPRYKVAKRGQDVALRCDPISGHVSLFWYQQALGQGPEFLTYFQNEAQLDKSGLPSDRFFAERPEGSVSTLKIQRTQQEDSAVYLCASSLGGQGYEQYFGPGTRLTVT.

The CDR3 protein is CASSFGLVVGDEQFF. The CDR3 DNA reads TGCGCCAGCAGCTTTGGGCTGGTTGTGGGGGATGAGCAGTTCTTC. V and J are TRBV5-1 and TRBJ2-1, with D perhaps assigned TRBD1 or TRBD2 (5 bases each). V was trimmed by 2 bases and J by 8 bases, leaving 17 bases between them. CDR1 SGHRS and CDR2 YFSETQ come from the germline V gene. The CDR3 sequence is 15 residues long.

This clonotype appeared a few times. The chain links TRBV12-3 or TRBV12-4 to TRBJ1-5; D may be TRBD1 (5 bases). CDR3 length equals 13 residues. The CDR3 protein is CAVGDYSNQPQHF. The CDR3 nucleotides are TGTGCGGTGGGGGACTATAGCAATCAGCCCCAGCATTTT.

This clonotype was picked up a small number of times. Written as DNA, the CDR3 is TGCGCCAGCAGCCCTCGGGCCGGGCAGTACGAGCAGTACTTC. Protein: CASSPRAGQYEQYF. The chain joins TRBV5-1 to TRBJ2-7; no definite D call. The CDR3 is made up of 14 amino acids. Trimming removed 4 bases at V and 4 bases at J, with 15 bases between. The germline V gene has CDR1 SGHRS and CDR2 YFSETQ. The full variable domain, rest sourced from reference TRBV5-1 and TRBJ2-7, is KAGVTQTPRYLIKTRGQQVTLSCSPISGHRSVSWYQQTPGQGLQFLFEYFSETQRNKGNFPGRFSGRQFSNSRSEMNVSTLELGDSALYLCASSPRAGQYEQYFGPGTRLTVT.

This clonotype was picked up a small number of times. The rearrangement uses TRBV19 and TRBJ2-2; D not certain. V shed 1 base and J shed 4 bases, with 7 bases lying between them. CDR1 is LNHDA, CDR2 SQIVND, per germline (reference sequence). The length of the CDR3 is 14 residues. The CDR3 DNA follows: TGTGCCAGTAGTATAGCCGCTTTCACCGGGGAGCTGTTTTTT. Its protein product is CASSIAAFTGELFF.

The chain recombines TRBV5-1 with TRBJ2-3; D not resolved. From germline, CDR1 is SGHRS and CDR2 YFSETQ. This CDR3 contains 13 residues. Trimming shortened V by 6 bases and J by 4 bases, and 12 bases separated the two germline ends. The CDR3 DNA reads as TGCGCCAGCAAGCTGAGTGGCTCAGATACGCAGTATTTT. Translating gives CASKLSGSDTQYF.

This clonotype was observed a few times. This chain joins TRBV5-1 and TRBJ2-3; D is perhaps TRBD2 (6 bases). The CDR3 consists of 14 residues. V was clipped by 0 bases and J by 5 bases, with 10 bases between them. Germline V gene lookup returns CDR1 SGHRS and CDR2 YFSETQ. The CDR3 loop is CASSLDLRGDTQYF. Written as DNA, the CDR3 is TGCGCCAGCAGCTTGGACTTGCGGGGAGATACGCAGTATTTT.